This TCR beta chain was retrieved from a study of blood T cell repertoires in COVID-19. Between the trimmed V and J ends, which lost 3 bases and 0 bases, there was a span of 6 bases. This CDR3 spans 13 amino acids. Germline V lookup: CDR1 SGHNT, CDR2 YYREEE (reference sequence). Data came from immunoSEQ multiplex PCR; TCRdb stores just in-frame clones and leaves some out. The data contain some 150,000 clones, around 87% of them seen just once; the ten biggest clones take up 7% to 8%. V is TRBV5-4 and J is TRBJ1-2; D gene uncertain. What was sequenced was peripheral blood. The clonotype comes from an elderly woman in a cohort sampled during active or convalescent COVID-19. This CDR3 reads CASSSGPNYGYTF. The CDR3 DNA reads as TGTGCCAGCAGCTCAGGCCCTAACTATGGCTACACCTTC.